This T cell receptor (beta chain) stems from a study of siplizumab effects on memory and regulatory T cells. General study findings and limits: Confirmation was lacking for the suppressive function of proliferating Tregs derived from siplizumab cultures.

Germline V gene sequence: CDR1 SGHAT, CDR2 FQNNGV. V dropped 5 bases and J dropped 7 bases, with 21 bases sitting between them. This CDR3 is built from 15 residues. As for this clone: What it recognizes is unknown.

Generated by immunoSEQ multiplex PCR, the TCRdb table keeps only in-frame clones and is missing some. The sample lists 100,000 to 110,000 clones, 91% seen once, with 0.14% to 0.15% in the top ten. Sequenced material: CD4+ T cells sorted from blood. This receptor was identified in a human donor in good health. The chain employs TRBV11-2 and TRBJ2-7; possibly TRBD1 or TRBD2 for D (6 bases each). The CDR3 DNA follows: TGTGCCAGCAGCCTAGGGGGGACCCAAAAGCAGGAGCAGTACTTC. Protein product: CASSLGGTQKQEQYF.